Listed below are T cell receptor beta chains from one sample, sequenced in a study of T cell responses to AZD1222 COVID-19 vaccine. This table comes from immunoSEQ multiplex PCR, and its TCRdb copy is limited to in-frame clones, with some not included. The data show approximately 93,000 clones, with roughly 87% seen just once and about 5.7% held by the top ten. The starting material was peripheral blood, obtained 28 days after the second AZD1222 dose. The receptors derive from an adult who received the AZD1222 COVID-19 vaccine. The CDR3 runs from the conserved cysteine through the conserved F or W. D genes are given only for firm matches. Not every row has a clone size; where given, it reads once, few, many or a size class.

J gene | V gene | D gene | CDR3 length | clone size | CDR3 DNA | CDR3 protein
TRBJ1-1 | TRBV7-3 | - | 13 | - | TGTGCCAGCAGCTTAGGGGGGCATTATGAAGCTTTCTTT | CASSLGGHYEAFF
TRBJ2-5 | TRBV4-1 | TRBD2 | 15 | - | TGCGCCAGCAGCTTTACTACTAGCGGGGGTGAGACCCAGTACTTC | CASSFTTSGGETQYF
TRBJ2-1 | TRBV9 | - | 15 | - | TGTGCCAGCAGCCTCACCGGGACCCCCTACAATGAGCAGTTCTTC | CASSLTGTPYNEQFF
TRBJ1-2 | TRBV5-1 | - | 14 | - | TGCGCCAGCAGCCCTAGGGCCGACCACTATGGCTACACCTTC | CASSPRADHYGYTF
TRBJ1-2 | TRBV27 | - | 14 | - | TGTGCCAGCGGATCGTACCGGGACGTCAATGGCTACACCTTC | CASGSYRDVNGYTF
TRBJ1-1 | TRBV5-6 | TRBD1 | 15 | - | TGTGCCAGCAGCAGGGGACAGGCTAAAGTCACTGAAGCTTTCTTT | CASSRGQAKVTEAFF
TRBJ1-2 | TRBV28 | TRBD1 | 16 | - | TGTGCCAGCAGTCCACCGGGACAGGGGTGGGTCTATGGCTACACCTTC | CASSPPGQGWVYGYTF
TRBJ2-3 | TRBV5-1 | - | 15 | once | TGCGCCAGCAGCTTTCGCGTGGACCACACAGATACGCAGTATTTT | CASSFRVDHTDTQYF
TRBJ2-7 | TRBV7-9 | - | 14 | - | TGTGCCAGCAGCTTCTCAGAGGTCACCTACGAGCAGTACTTC | CASSFSEVTYEQYF
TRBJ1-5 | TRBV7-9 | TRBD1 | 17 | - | TGTGCCAGCAGCCCAGGACAGGGGGCTTTGAGCAATCAGCCCCAGCATTTT | CASSPGQGALSNQPQHF
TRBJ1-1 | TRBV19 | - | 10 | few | TGTGCCAGTAGTGGGGTTTCTACTTTCTTT | CASSGVSTFF